The 28 T cell receptor beta chains in this list originate from one sample, sequenced in a study of blood T cell repertoires in COVID-19. TCRdb's table, derived via immunoSEQ multiplex PCR, lists solely in-frame clones and lacks some. The sample lists roughly 260,000 clones, roughly nine tenths seen once, with 2.6% in the top ten. Sample: PBMCs or T cells enriched from blood (not recorded which). Receptor source: a young woman who had recovered from COVID-19.

J is TRBJ2-1 and V is TRBV2; 8 bases are shared with TRBD2. The CDR3 loop spans 14 amino acids. Unmatched junction bases numbered 5, after V lost 4 bases and J lost 6 bases. Germline V CDR1 and CDR2: SNHLY, FYNNEI. CDR3 nucleotides: TGTGCCAGCAGTGTCCAGCGGGGGCGCAATGAGCAGTTCTTC. The encoded protein is CASSVQRGRNEQFF.

This chain joins TRBV29-1 and TRBJ2-7; D ambiguous. From germline, CDR1 is SQVTM and CDR2 ANQGSEA. The CDR3 has 13 amino acids. Trimming pared 0 bases from V and 0 bases from J, leaving 6 bases between. The CDR3 protein is CSVEEGLSYEQYF. DNA for the CDR3: TGCAGCGTTGAAGAGGGCCTCTCCTACGAGCAGTACTTC.

The rearrangement joins TRBV19 to TRBJ2-7, with 7 bases matching TRBD1. In germline, CDR1 is LNHDA, CDR2 SQIVND (reference sequence). The CDR3 spans 13 residues. Trimming cost V 6 bases and J 4 bases; bases outside gene matches: 6. DNA for the CDR3: TGTGCCAGTAGCAACAGGGGACGGTACGAGCAGTACTTC. This sequence encodes CASSNRGRYEQYF.

The chain couples TRBV5-4 to TRBJ2-1, with D possibly TRBD2 on 5 matching bases. CDR1 and CDR2 (germline): SGHNT, YYREEE (reference sequence). CDR3 length: 15 amino acids. The V and J ends lost 0 bases and 6 bases respectively, with 13 bases between them. CDR3 nucleotide sequence: TGTGCCAGCAGCTTGGGGCTAGCCCCCACCAATGAGCAGTTCTTC. This encodes CASSLGLAPTNEQFF.

This clone was counted between two and nine times. The CDR3 here is CASSEYSLNEKLFF. The CDR3, as DNA: TGTGCCAGCAGTGAATATTCGCTAAATGAAAAACTGTTTTTT. The V gene is TRBV25-1, the J gene TRBJ1-4; no firm D call. This CDR3 has 14 residues. Germline CDR1 reads MGHDK; CDR2 reads SYGVNS. V dropped 0 bases and J dropped 5 bases, with 7 bases sitting between them.

The genes are TRBV5-4 and TRBJ2-3; the match to TRBD2 covers 8 bases. The CDR3 has 15 amino acids. With V trimmed by 2 bases and J by 5 bases, 7 bases remained unmatched. Germline CDR1 is SGHNT and CDR2 is YYREEE (reference sequence). The CDR3 DNA is TGTGCCAGCAGCTTCGACGGGGGGGTTCAAGATACGCAGTATTTT. This sequence encodes CASSFDGGVQDTQYF.

The rearrangement joins TRBV24-1 to TRBJ2-1; tentatively, D is TRBD2 (6 bases). The germline gives CDR1 KGHDR, CDR2 SFDVKD. Trimming took 4 bases from V and 7 from J, leaving 13 bases between them. There are 14 residues in the CDR3. The CDR3 region is CATSETGTRNEQFF. CDR3 DNA: TGTGCCACCAGTGAAACCGGGACTCGGAATGAGCAGTTCTTC.

The genes are TRBV6-2 or TRBV6-3 and TRBJ1-1; 10 positions match TRBD1. The V gene end was trimmed by 2 bases and the J gene end by 11 bases; junction bases not matched to a gene: 20. The CDR3 is made up of 18 amino acids. Per the germline V gene, CDR1 is MNHEY and CDR2 is SVGEGT. This CDR3 reads CASSYPHYRPGQGFGAFF. The CDR3 DNA reads as TGTGCCAGCAGTTACCCTCACTATCGTCCGGGACAGGGGTTTGGTGCTTTCTTT.

This sequence joins TRBV11-2 and TRBJ1-1; D gene ambiguous. Germline V gives CDR1 SGHAT, CDR2 FQNNGV. The length of the CDR3 is 18 residues. The ends were cut back, 5 bases at V and 5 bases at J, with 27 bases in the middle. The CDR3 region has the DNA TGTGCCAGCAGCCCACGCCCCCACCAAGAAAACATATTGACTGAAGCTTTCTTT. Translation gives CASSPRPHQENILTEAFF.

J is TRBJ1-1 and V is TRBV10-3, with 7 bases lining up with TRBD1. V lost 5 bases, J lost 6 bases, and 3 bases stayed unmatched. Germline loops: CDR1 ENHRY, CDR2 SYGVKD. This CDR3 contains 12 residues. The chain's CDR3 is CAISRTGSEAFF. CDR3 sequence (DNA): TGTGCCATCAGTAGGACAGGCTCTGAAGCTTTCTTT.

This clone occurred once. The chain joins TRBV4-1 to TRBJ2-5, with D maybe TRBD2 (6 bases). The CDR3 extends over 14 amino acids. With 4 bases removed from V and 2 bases from J, the gap between germline ends came to 11 bases. The germline CDR1 and CDR2 sequences are MGHRA and YSYEKL. The CDR3, as DNA: TGCGCCAGCAGCCCGTCCGGGGGTCAAGAGACCCAGTACTTC. This codes for CASSPSGGQETQYF.

The chain uses TRBV6-5 and TRBJ2-5; D may be TRBD2 (6 bases). This CDR3 region has 15 residues. Trimming took 1 base from V and 5 from J, leaving 14 bases between them. In germline, CDR1 is MNHEY, CDR2 SVGAGI. The chain's CDR3 is CASSYYGGPSETQYF. In DNA, the CDR3 is TGTGCCAGCAGTTACTACGGGGGACCATCGGAGACCCAGTACTTC.

This clone showed up just a few times. The chain recombines TRBV3-1 (or the pseudogene TRBV3-2) with TRBJ1-2; D uncertain. Germline loops: CDR1 LGHDT, CDR2 YNNKEL (reference sequence). Deletions cut 2 bases from V and 7 bases from J, with 11 bases between. The CDR3 sequence is 13 residues long. CDR3 loop: CASSQLMVSGYTF. CDR3 coding DNA: TGTGCCAGCAGCCAACTCATGGTCAGTGGCTACACCTTC.

The chain employs TRBV5-1 and TRBJ1-2, with D maybe TRBD1 (6 bases). CDR1 is SGHRS and CDR2 is YFSETQ in the germline V gene. V shed 0 bases and J shed 1 base, with 13 bases lying between them. The CDR3 covers 16 residues. The CDR3 loop reads CASSLEGQLINYGYTF. The CDR3 nucleotides read TGCGCCAGCAGCTTGGAAGGACAGCTTATTAACTATGGCTACACCTTC.

V is TRBV18 and J is TRBJ1-1; no definite D call. The V and J ends lost 3 bases and 1 base respectively, with 3 bases between them. CDR3 length: 12 amino acids. CDR1 is KGHSH, CDR2 LQKENI, per germline. CDR3 nucleotide sequence: TGTGCCAGCTCACCCCAGAACACTGAAGCTTTCTTT. It specifies CASSPQNTEAFF.

The genes are TRBV6-5 and TRBJ1-1, with D possibly TRBD1 on 6 matching bases. From germline, CDR1 is MNHEY and CDR2 SVGAGI. Trimming cost V 7 bases and J 3 bases, with 12 bases left between them. The CDR3 length is 13 residues. CDR3 amino acids: CASKEQGYTEAFF. CDR3 sequence (DNA): TGTGCCAGCAAAGAACAGGGCTACACTGAAGCTTTCTTT.

The chain links TRBV6-5 to TRBJ1-3, with 9 bases identical to TRBD1. The CDR3 covers 15 residues. Looked up from germline, CDR1 is MNHEY and CDR2 is SVGAGI. V trimming: 6 bases; J trimming: 8 bases; junction bases outside the gene matches: 11. Written as DNA, the CDR3 is TGTGCCAGCAGCCGACTAACGGACAGGGGATACACCATATATTTT. Translating it yields CASSRLTDRGYTIYF.

The V gene is TRBV7-2, the J gene TRBJ1-1; D gene uncertain. Looked up from germline, CDR1 is SGHTA and CDR2 is FQGNSA. V shed 6 bases and J shed 1 base, with 12 bases lying between them. This CDR3 is 14 amino acids long. CDR3 loop: CASSSLPGNTEAFF. In DNA, the CDR3 is TGTGCCAGCAGTTCCCTGCCAGGGAACACTGAAGCTTTCTTT.

The chain joins TRBV28 to TRBJ1-2; TRBD1 aligns across 9 bases. The CDR3 has 15 residues. J gave up 8 bases and V 6 bases, and 13 bases lay outside the gene matches. Looked up from germline, CDR1 is MDHEN and CDR2 is SYDVKM. The CDR3 loop is CASSLPGQGMLGYTF. The CDR3 coding sequence is TGTGCCAGCAGCCTACCGGGACAGGGAATGTTGGGCTACACCTTC.

V is TRBV3-1 (or the pseudogene TRBV3-2) and J is TRBJ2-7; tentative D call: TRBD1 (5 bases). Germline V gene data show CDR1 as LGHDT and CDR2 as YNNKEL (reference sequence). The CDR3 loop spans 18 amino acids. Between the trimmed V and J ends, which lost 0 bases and 5 bases, there was a span of 23 bases. CDR3 sequence (DNA): TGTGCCAGCAGCCAAGATCCAAAATACCAGGGCCTGAGTAACGAGCAGTACTTC. Amino acid sequence: CASSQDPKYQGLSNEQYF.

This chain's CDR3 is CASSETGIQAFF. The DNA for the CDR3 is TGTGCCAGCAGTGAAACCGGGATCCAAGCTTTCTTT. The V and J genes are TRBV6-1 and TRBJ1-1; D is unclear. Trimming stripped 2 bases from V and 9 bases from J, with 10 bases between. This CDR3 has 12 amino acids. Germline lookup yields CDR1 MNHNS and CDR2 SASEGT.

This sequence joins TRBV4-2 and TRBJ1-1, with D possibly TRBD1 on 5 matching bases. The CDR3 has 12 amino acids. Germline V gene sequence: CDR1 LGHNA, CDR2 YNFKEQ. The germline V and J ends were trimmed by 4 bases and 7 bases, with 10 bases remaining between them. The CDR3 region has the DNA TGTGCCAGCAGCCTGGGGGGTGGTGAAGCTTTCTTT. It yields the protein CASSLGGGEAFF.

This rearrangement joins TRBV2 to TRBJ1-6, with 8 bases identical to TRBD1. The junction had 4 bases not matched to a gene; V was cut back by 8 bases and J by 7 bases. CDR1 and CDR2 from the germline V gene are SNHLY and FYNNEI. The CDR3 runs to 13 residues. CDR3 residues: CASGRTGNSPLHF. The CDR3 nucleotides read TGTGCCAGCGGCCGGACAGGGAATTCACCCCTCCACTTT.

This clone was detected only a few times. V usage is TRBV18 and J usage is TRBJ1-1, with 7 bases matching TRBD1. V trimming: 5 bases; J trimming: 4 bases; junction bases outside the gene matches: 13. The germline gives CDR1 KGHSH, CDR2 LQKENI. This CDR3 comprises 16 residues. The CDR3 loop is CASSTRQGLIGTEAFF. CDR3 coding DNA: TGTGCCAGCTCAACTAGACAGGGCCTAATCGGCACTGAAGCTTTCTTT.

This clone was seen a few times. CDR3 residues: CASSIKTSGGGYNEQFF. The CDR3 DNA follows: TGTGCCAGTAGTATTAAGACTAGCGGGGGAGGCTACAATGAGCAGTTCTTC. The V call is TRBV19, the J call TRBJ2-1; 12 bases are a match to TRBD2. CDR1 LNHDA and CDR2 SQIVND come from the germline V gene (reference sequence). This CDR3 region has 17 residues. J gave up 3 bases and V 3 bases, and 6 bases lay outside the gene matches.

The gene calls are TRBV4-3 and TRBJ1-1, with D possibly being TRBD1 (5 bases). Germline CDR1 and CDR2: LGHNA and YSLEER. The CDR3 has 14 residues. Trimming stripped 1 base from V and 5 bases from J, with 11 bases between. Here the CDR3 DNA reads TGCGCCAGCAGCCAAGTGGAGGGGCAGACTGAAGCTTTCTTT. The encoded protein is CASSQVEGQTEAFF.

This rearrangement joins TRBV13 to TRBJ2-1, with 10 nucleotides matching TRBD1. Germline trimming cut 2 bases from V and 11 bases from J; bases unmatched to any gene: 12. Germline CDR1 is PRHDT and CDR2 is FYEKMQ (reference sequence). The CDR3 has 16 residues. Here the CDR3 DNA reads TGTGCCAGCAGCTTATATGGGACAGGGGCCGTTTCTAAGCAGTTCTTC. It encodes CASSLYGTGAVSKQFF. The whole variable domain, filled in from reference TRBV13 and TRBJ2-1, reads AAGVIQSPRHLIKEKRETATLKCYPIPRHDTVYWYQQGPGQDPQFLISFYEKMQSDKGSIPDRFSAQQFSDYHSELNMSSLELGDSALYFCASSLYGTGAVSKQFFGPGTRLTVL.

The chain couples TRBV7-2 to TRBJ2-5; D is perhaps TRBD2 (7 bases). V lost 5 bases and J lost 1, with 17 bases in between. The CDR3 length is 16 residues. The germline V gene encodes CDR1 SGHTA and CDR2 FQGNSA. CDR3 sequence reads: CASSPWRGPPQETQYF. The CDR3 nucleotides read TGTGCCAGCAGCCCCTGGCGGGGGCCCCCCCAAGAGACCCAGTACTTC. The whole variable domain, filled in from reference TRBV7-2 and TRBJ2-5, reads GAGVSQSPSNKVTEKGKDVELRCDPISGHTALYWYRQSLGQGLEFLIYFQGNSAPDKSGLPSDRFSAERTGGSVSTLTIQRTQQEDSAVYLCASSPWRGPPQETQYFGPGTRLLVL.